One T cell receptor beta chain is described in this entry. This entry belongs to a study of T cell responses to AZD1222 COVID-19 vaccine. The germline CDR1 and CDR2 sequences are MGHRA and YSYEKL. This CDR3 has 16 amino acids. Trimming at V came to 4 bases and at J to 2 bases, leaving 7 bases not matched to a gene. Here immunoSEQ multiplex PCR was the method, and the copy in TCRdb shows in-frame clones only, minus some. The sample lists over 55,000 clones; 84% were seen once. The origin of this receptor is an adult in good health. The chain carries TRBV4-1 and TRBJ2-7, with 11 bases aligning to TRBD2. This sample comprised peripheral blood, obtained on day 0 of AZD1222 vaccination. CDR3 amino acids: CASSLGIAGGAYEQYF. CDR3 in DNA: TGCGCCAGCAGCCTTGGGATAGCGGGGGGGGCCTACGAGCAGTACTTC.